One sample yielded the 26 T cell receptor beta chains listed below, sequenced in a study of blood T cells in healthy people across ages. Sample-barcoded 5' priming and a J-beta primer mix drove a second PCR of about 7 to 12 cycles. TCRdb reprocessed the 5' RACE reads with MiXCR, giving one entry per CDR3 protein. The table lists 2 million or so distinct CDR3 sequences, about 49% of them singletons. The specimen sequenced was blood. The receptors stem from a woman aged 40 to 55 in good health.

The rearrangement joins TRBV20-1 to TRBJ1-2, with D possibly matching TRBD1 (6 bases). The V gene's germline CDR1 is DFQATT and CDR2 SNEGSKA (reference sequence). The CDR3 is made up of 16 amino acids. The germline V and J ends were trimmed by 0 bases and 4 bases, with 18 bases remaining between them. DNA of the CDR3: TGCAGTGCTAGAGAAGGTCTTGGCAGGGGCGGCTATGGCTACACCTTC. It yields the protein CSAREGLGRGGYGYTF.

This clonotype was observed a few times. The chain couples TRBV20-1 to TRBJ1-2, with 7 bases fitting TRBD1. CDR3 length equals 16 residues. Germline V gene sequence: CDR1 DFQATT, CDR2 SNEGSKA (reference sequence). V shed 3 bases, J shed 4 bases, and the junction held 14 bases outside the gene matches. CDR3 sequence (DNA): TGCAGTGCTAGGGACGGAAAACAGGGGCGAGGCTATGGCTACACCTTC. Translating it yields CSARDGKQGRGYGYTF.

The CDR3 bases are TGCAGTGCTCCGGCGAACTCTGGGGCCAACGTCCTGACTTTC. It specifies CSAPANSGANVLTF. The chain has TRBV20-1 and TRBJ2-6; D not resolved. Trimming cost V 5 bases and J 0 bases, with 8 bases left between them. The CDR3 consists of 14 residues. CDR1 is DFQATT and CDR2 is SNEGSKA in the germline V gene (reference sequence).

This clonotype was counted only a few times. This chain uses TRBV5-1 with TRBJ2-3; 9 nucleotides align to TRBD1. Germline CDR1 is SGHRS and CDR2 is YFSETQ. This CDR3 contains 16 residues. V shed 2 bases, J shed 4 bases, and the junction held 8 bases outside the gene matches. CDR3 in amino acids: CASSFQGQGISDTQYF. The CDR3 bases are TGCGCCAGCAGCTTCCAGGGACAGGGAATTTCAGATACGCAGTATTTT.

A word on this clonotype: Given a much more abundant clone one base away, this may be a read error. This rearrangement joins TRBV20-1 to TRBJ2-3, with 8 bases fitting TRBD2. The ends lost 3 bases at V and 0 bases at J; junction bases unmatched: 2. The CDR3 runs 14 residues. CDR1 is DFQATT and CDR2 is SNEGSKA in the germline V gene (reference sequence). This chain's CDR3 is CSASGGDSTDTQYF. The CDR3, as DNA: TGCAGTGCTAGCGGGGGGGATAGCACAGATACGCAGTATTTT.

Comment on this clonotype: One end of the junction varies from germline; a read error may be responsible. The chain employs TRBV6-5 and TRBJ2-3; the D gene is possibly TRBD2 (7 bases). Germline loops: CDR1 MNHEY, CDR2 SVGAGI. The CDR3 consists of 15 residues. The CDR3 reads CASRPVGGLTETQYF. In DNA form, the CDR3 reads TGTGCCAGCAGGCCAGTCGGGGGGCTAACAGAAACGCAGTATTTT.

As regards this clonotype: A much larger clone differs by one base, so this may be a read error. The V call is TRBV6-6, the J call TRBJ2-7; 7 bases align to TRBD1. This CDR3 has 14 amino acids. Germline V gene data show CDR1 as MNHNY and CDR2 as SVGAGI (reference sequence). Unmatched junction bases numbered 4, after V lost 2 bases and J lost 3 bases. In DNA, the CDR3 is TGTGCCAGCAGTTACCGGGACAGCTTCTACGAGCAGTACTTC. This gives the protein CASSYRDSFYEQYF.

The chain couples TRBV4-1 to TRBJ1-6; 7 positions match TRBD1. The CDR3 consists of 18 residues. With V trimmed by 1 base and J by 9 bases, 15 bases remained unmatched. The germline V gene has CDR1 MGHRA and CDR2 YSYEKL. The CDR3 region is CASSQAIPGQKLSSPLHF. DNA for the CDR3: TGCGCCAGCAGCCAAGCTATACCGGGACAGAAGTTAAGTTCACCCCTCCACTTT.

The chain couples TRBV27 to TRBJ2-5; D is possibly TRBD1 (5 bases). The CDR3 has 15 residues. Trimming removed 3 bases from V and 4 bases from J, with 15 bases in between. Germline CDR1 is MNHEY and CDR2 is SMNVEV (reference sequence). The CDR3 nucleotides read TGTGCCAGCAGTTTTAGGGGCCCTCCGCTAGAGACCCAGTACTTC. Amino acid sequence: CASSFRGPPLETQYF.

The V call is TRBV28, the J call TRBJ1-2; maybe TRBD1 (5 bases). V lost 6 bases to trimming and J lost 7 bases, with 15 bases between them. Germline CDR1 reads MDHEN; CDR2 reads SYDVKM. CDR3 length equals 13 residues. In nucleotides, the CDR3 is TGTGCCAGCAGCACGCCCCCAGGGCTTGGCTACACCTTC. Residues: CASSTPPGLGYTF.

In regard to this clonotype: Given a much more abundant clone one base away, this may be a read error. V is TRBV18 and J is TRBJ1-2; TRBD1 matches 8 bases. The germline gives CDR1 KGHSH, CDR2 LQKENI. V lost 2 bases and J lost 0; bases outside the gene matches: 5. The CDR3 is 16 residues long. This chain's CDR3 is CASSPGDRTANYGYTF. CDR3 in DNA: TGTGCCAGCTCACCAGGGGACAGGACCGCTAACTATGGCTACACCTTC.

The chain couples TRBV29-1 to TRBJ1-2; D possibly corresponds to TRBD1 (6 bases). This CDR3 has 18 amino acids. Between the trimmed V and J ends, which lost 1 base and 0 bases, there was a span of 21 bases. CDR1 and CDR2 (germline): SQVTM, ANQGSEA. CDR3 nucleotide sequence: TGCAGCGTTGAAGGAAGGGGGAAGGGCCCCACAACTAACTATGGCTACACCTTC. It is translated as CSVEGRGKGPTTNYGYTF.

The chain has TRBV5-1 and TRBJ2-7; 10 bases are a match to TRBD2. Germline CDR1 is SGHRS and CDR2 is YFSETQ. This CDR3 has 14 amino acids. The J segment lost 6 bases and the V segment lost 4 bases, leaving 7 bases of the junction unmatched. CDR3: CASSTGGLAIEQYF. CDR3 nucleotide sequence: TGCGCCAGCAGCACAGGGGGACTAGCGATCGAGCAGTACTTC.

This clonotype turned up a few times. V usage is TRBV10-3 and J usage is TRBJ2-7; 7 nucleotides agree with TRBD1. The CDR3 sequence is 14 residues long. Germline V lookup: CDR1 ENHRY, CDR2 SYGVKD. Unmatched junction bases numbered 3, after V lost 2 bases and J lost 2 bases. For the CDR3, the DNA is TGTGCCATCAGTGAGACTGGGACAGCCTACGAGCAGTACTTC. This codes for CAISETGTAYEQYF.

The CDR3 region is CASSFLQGGDNQPQHF. In nucleotides, the CDR3 is TGTGCCAGCAGTTTCCTACAGGGGGGGGACAATCAGCCCCAGCATTTT. The chain employs TRBV28 and TRBJ1-5, with 8 bases that match TRBD1. J was trimmed by 3 bases and V by 3 bases; bases with no gene match: 7. Germline loops: CDR1 MDHEN, CDR2 SYDVKM. The CDR3 runs 16 residues.

This clonotype was found a few times. The CDR3, as DNA: TGTGCCAGCAGTTACGGGACACCTACGCAGTATTTT. Translation gives CASSYGTPTQYF. The chain recombines TRBV6-2 or TRBV6-3 with TRBJ2-3, with D possibly being TRBD1 (6 bases). Germline V gene data show CDR1 as MNHEY and CDR2 as SVGEGT. Deletions cut 2 bases from V and 8 bases from J, with 8 bases between. The CDR3 sequence is 12 residues long.

This rearrangement joins TRBV7-2 to TRBJ2-7; 8 bases are shared with TRBD2. Germline trimming cut 5 bases from V and 7 bases from J; bases unmatched to any gene: 7. Germline V gives CDR1 SGHTA, CDR2 FQGNSA. The CDR3 extends over 13 amino acids. The CDR3 sequence is CASSPGGPGEQYF. The CDR3 coding sequence is TGTGCCAGCAGCCCGGGGGGGCCGGGTGAGCAGTACTTC.

This chain links TRBV3-1 with TRBJ2-1, with a weak D call TRBD2 (5 bases). V was pared by 1 base and J by 3 bases, with 10 bases between. The CDR3 loop spans 15 amino acids. Germline assignment: CDR1 LGHDT and CDR2 YNNKEL (reference sequence). The CDR3, as DNA: TGTGCCAGCAGCCAAGTAAGCGGACTCTACAATGAGCAGTTCTTC. The encoded protein is CASSQVSGLYNEQFF.

V is TRBV6-5 and J is TRBJ1-2; D is possibly TRBD1 (6 bases). The CDR3 sequence is 13 residues long. The germline V gene has CDR1 MNHEY and CDR2 SVGAGI. Trimming cost V 6 bases and J 8 bases, with 16 bases left between them. Here the CDR3 DNA reads TGTGCCAGCAGCCAGGACAGCACTAGGGGCTACACCTTC. Translated: CASSQDSTRGYTF.

This clonotype has a handful of counts. The chain couples TRBV24-1 to TRBJ2-7, with D possibly matching TRBD1 (5 bases). The V gene lost 4 bases and the J gene lost 2 bases, with 11 bases spanning the gap. The V gene's germline CDR1 is KGHDR and CDR2 SFDVKD. The CDR3 is 14 residues long. The DNA for the CDR3 is TGTGCCACCAGTGACCGGACATTCCCCTACGAGCAGTACTTC. Protein: CATSDRTFPYEQYF.

The chain uses TRBV20-1 and TRBJ2-5; unclear D gene. The CDR3 contains 12 residues. Trimming took 4 bases from V and 4 from J, leaving 10 bases between them. In germline, CDR1 is DFQATT, CDR2 SNEGSKA (reference sequence). CDR3 loop: CSATSGLETQYF. The CDR3 region has the DNA TGCAGTGCTACTTCCGGGCTAGAGACCCAGTACTTC.

This chain links TRBV7-2 with TRBJ2-7; perhaps TRBD1 as D (6 bases). The V gene's germline CDR1 is SGHTA and CDR2 FQGNSA. Trimming removed 5 bases from V and 3 bases from J, with 23 bases in between. The CDR3 is 17 residues long. This chain's CDR3 is CASSGGDRPENFYEQYF. The CDR3 bases are TGTGCCAGCAGCGGGGGAGACAGGCCGGAAAATTTCTACGAGCAGTACTTC.

This clonotype has just a few counts. The genes are TRBV4-3 and TRBJ2-1; no firm D call. Germline lookup yields CDR1 LGHNA and CDR2 YSLEER. The V end was cut by 0 bases, the J end by 9 bases, with 12 bases between. This CDR3 contains 14 residues. The CDR3 spells CASSQENPGSEQFF. The CDR3 nucleotides are TGCGCCAGCAGCCAAGAAAACCCAGGCAGTGAGCAGTTCTTC.

The chain has TRBV28 and TRBJ1-6; D not resolved. CDR3 length: 12 residues. V was cut by 6 bases and J by 6 bases, with 6 bases left in between. Germline CDR1 reads MDHEN; CDR2 reads SYDVKM. In DNA form, the CDR3 reads TGTGCCAGCAGGGATGCTAATTCACCCCTCCACTTT. It codes for CASRDANSPLHF.

V usage is TRBV10-3 and J usage is TRBJ2-6; D may be TRBD1 (6 bases). The CDR3 consists of 14 residues. Germline CDR1 is ENHRY and CDR2 is SYGVKD. V lost 5 bases to trimming and J lost 4 bases, with 9 bases between them. The CDR3 nucleotides read TGTGCCATCAGTACAGGGACCGGGGCCAACGTCCTGACTTTC. It encodes CAISTGTGANVLTF.

This chain joins TRBV9 and TRBJ2-1, with 9 nucleotides matching TRBD1. Trimming removed 3 bases from V and 2 bases from J; junction bases left unmatched: 9. Germline CDR1 reads SGDLS; CDR2 reads YYNGEE. The CDR3 consists of 17 residues. CDR3 sequence (DNA): TGTGCCAGCAGCGAGAGGGGGGGACAGGGCCCCTACAATGAGCAGTTCTTC. Translating gives CASSERGGQGPYNEQFF.